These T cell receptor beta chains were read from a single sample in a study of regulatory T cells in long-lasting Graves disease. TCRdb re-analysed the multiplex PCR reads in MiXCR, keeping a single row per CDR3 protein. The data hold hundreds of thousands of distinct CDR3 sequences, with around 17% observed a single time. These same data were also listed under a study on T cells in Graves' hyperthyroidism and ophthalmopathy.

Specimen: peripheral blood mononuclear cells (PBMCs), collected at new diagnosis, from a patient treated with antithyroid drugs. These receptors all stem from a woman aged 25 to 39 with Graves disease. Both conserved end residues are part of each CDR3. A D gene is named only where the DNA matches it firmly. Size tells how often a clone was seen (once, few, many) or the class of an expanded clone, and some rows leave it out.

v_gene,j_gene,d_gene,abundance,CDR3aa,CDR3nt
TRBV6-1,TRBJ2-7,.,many,CASSTPFGRSYEQYF,TGTGCCAGCAGTACACCCTTTGGCCGCTCCTACGAGCAGTACTTC
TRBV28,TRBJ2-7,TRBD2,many,CASRGRVGGNEQYF,TGTGCCAGCAGGGGGAGGGTAGGAGGGAATGAGCAGTACTTC
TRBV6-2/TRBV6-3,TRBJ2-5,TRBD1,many,CASSYSRDRIETQYF,TGTGCCAGCAGTTACTCCCGGGACAGGATCGAGACCCAGTACTTC
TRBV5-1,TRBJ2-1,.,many,CASSLGQGSYNEQFF,TGTGCCAGCAGCTTGGGGCAGGGCTCCTACAATGAGCAGTTCTTC
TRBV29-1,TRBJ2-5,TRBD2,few,CSVSGLAGRETQYF,TGCAGCGTCTCGGGACTAGCGGGAAGGGAGACCCAGTACTTC
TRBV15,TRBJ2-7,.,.,CATSREYRRSYEQYF,TGTGCCACCAGCAGAGAGTACAGGCGATCCTACGAGCAGTACTTC
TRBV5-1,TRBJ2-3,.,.,CASSSFQDTQYF,TGCGCCAGCAGCTCATTCCAAGATACGCAGTATTTT
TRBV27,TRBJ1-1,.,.,CASKAGTEAFF,TGTGCCAGCAAGGCGGGCACTGAAGCTTTCTTT
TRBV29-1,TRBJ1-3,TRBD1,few,CSVEEWTGESGNTIYF,TGCAGCGTTGAAGAATGGACAGGGGAATCTGGAAACACCATATATTTT
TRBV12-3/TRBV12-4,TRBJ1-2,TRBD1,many,CASRPTFTGGRVYGYTF,TGTGCCAGCAGGCCAACATTCACAGGGGGCAGGGTGTATGGCTACACCTTC
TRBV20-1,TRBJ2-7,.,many,CSASQATSSYEQYF,TGCAGTGCAAGCCAGGCGACGAGCTCCTACGAGCAGTACTTC
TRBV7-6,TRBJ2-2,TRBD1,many,CASSARKGQVANTGELFF,TGTGCCAGCAGCGCGCGAAAGGGACAGGTCGCGAACACCGGGGAGCTGTTTTTT
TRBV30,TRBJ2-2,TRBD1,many,CAWSSAGTGGTGELFF,TGTGCCTGGAGTTCGGCCGGGACAGGGGGAACCGGGGAGCTGTTTTTT
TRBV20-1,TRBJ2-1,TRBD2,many,CSASLSGRARNEQFF,TGCAGTGCTAGTCTTAGCGGGAGGGCCAGGAATGAGCAGTTCTTC
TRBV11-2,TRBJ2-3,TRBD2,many,CASRPGLAGVTDTQYF,TGTGCCAGCAGACCGGGACTAGCGGGGGTCACAGATACGCAGTATTTT
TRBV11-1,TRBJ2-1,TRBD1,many,CASSLPGQGGPLGHNEQFF,TGTGCCAGCAGTTTACCGGGACAGGGGGGCCCGCTCGGCCACAATGAGCAGTTCTTC
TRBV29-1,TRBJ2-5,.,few,CSVDTGKTQYF,TGCAGCGTTGACACAGGGAAGACCCAGTACTTC